This T cell receptor (beta chain) emerged from a study of blood T cell repertoires in COVID-19. The data were produced by immunoSEQ multiplex PCR, yet TCRdb's version contains in-frame clones alone and is incomplete. The sample carries roughly 140,000 clones, around 87% recorded once. Germline trimming cut 2 bases from V and 4 bases from J; bases unmatched to any gene: 10. The CDR3 covers 16 residues. Germline assignment: CDR1 LNHDA and CDR2 SQIVND (reference sequence). The table lists this clone with a few counts. Sequencing was carried out using peripheral blood. This chain links TRBV19 with TRBJ1-1, with 7 bases that match TRBD1. The TCR was taken from a woman aged 60 to 75 with active or convalescent COVID-19. CDR3 DNA sequence: TGTGCCAGTAGTATATTCCCCAGGGGGTCGGCCACTGAAGCTTTCTTT. Its translation is CASSIFPRGSATEAFF. The full variable domain, its missing parts supplied by reference TRBV19 and TRBJ1-1, is DGGITQSPKYLFRKEGQNVTLSCEQNLNHDAMYWYRQDPGQGLRLIYYSQIVNDFQKGDIAEGYSVSREKKESFPLTVTSAQKNPTAFYLCASSIFPRGSATEAFFGQGTRLTVV.